This T cell receptor (beta chain) is from a study of monozygotic twins with cystic fibrosis. Whole-study context: Library input was 2.5 to 3 micrograms of fragmented DNA, with approximately 15 PCR cycles. Overall study findings and caveats: Nucleotide-identical clonotype sharing was significantly higher within monozygotic CF twin pairs than between unrelated CF individuals. Low clonality (median roughly 0.0095) suggested a mostly naive repertoire. J usage was most co-twin-similar in 8 of 16 pairs, V in 13.

CDR1 is SGHNT, CDR2 YYREEE, per germline (reference sequence). The V gene end was trimmed by 3 bases and the J gene end by 6 bases; junction bases not matched to a gene: 6. The CDR3 runs 14 residues. Produced via immunoSEQ multiplex PCR; TCRdb's table is partial and in-frame only. The table records about 24,000 clones, just under 90% of them present only once. This clone appeared once. The antigen is undetermined. The chain has TRBV5-4 and TRBJ2-3, with 8 bases aligning to TRBD1. This receptor was identified in a woman between 25 and 40 years old with cystic fibrosis. The material sequenced was blood. The CDR3 sequence: CASSSTGGLDTQYF. The DNA of the CDR3 is TGTGCCAGCAGCTCTACAGGGGGACTGGATACGCAGTATTTT.